These T cell receptor beta chains were read from a single sample in a study of blood T cells in healthy people across ages. TCRdb re-called the 5' RACE reads with MiXCR, one entry per CDR3 protein. The data hold 550,000 to 600,000 distinct CDR3 sequences, with about 45% observed a single time. The sequenced sample was blood. The receptors were gathered from an elderly man in good health. Both conserved end residues are part of each CDR3. Fields, in order: clone size, J gene, V gene, D gene, CDR3 protein, CDR3 DNA. A D gene is named only where the DNA matches it firmly. Rows may omit the clone size; those that give it use once, few, many or a size class.

>.|TRBJ2-2|TRBV7-2|.
CASSLDWGAGELFF
TGTGCCAGCAGCTTAGATTGGGGTGCCGGGGAGCTGTTTTTT
>few|TRBJ1-1|TRBV4-3|TRBD1
CASSQAGQGADTEAFF
TGCGCCAGCAGCCAAGCGGGACAGGGGGCGGACACTGAAGCTTTCTTT
>many|TRBJ2-1|TRBV6-6|TRBD1
CASSSLRTGGYNEQFF
TGTGCCAGCAGTTCCCTGAGGACAGGGGGTTACAATGAGCAGTTCTTC
>many|TRBJ2-1|TRBV6-5|TRBD2
CASFKSGTSGIREQFF
TGTGCCAGCTTCAAATCCGGTACTAGCGGGATTCGTGAGCAGTTCTTC
>.|TRBJ2-5|TRBV12-5|.
CASGLREGGETQYF
TGTGCTAGTGGTCTACGAGAGGGGGGAGAGACCCAGTACTTC
>.|TRBJ2-1|TRBV29-1|.
CSVEEPRGGTHYNEQFF
TGCAGCGTTGAAGAGCCGAGGGGCGGGACCCACTACAATGAGCAGTTCTTC
>.|TRBJ2-5|TRBV7-2|.
CASSLSRAVQETQYF
TGTGCCAGCAGCTTGAGCAGGGCGGTACAAGAGACCCAGTACTTC
>.|TRBJ2-1|TRBV3-1|TRBD1
CASSQGVGQRRNEQFF
TGTGCCAGCAGCCAAGGGGTGGGACAGAGAAGGAATGAGCAGTTCTTC
>few|TRBJ2-4|TRBV20-1|.
CSAGPAKNIQYF
TGCAGTGCGGGTCCGGCCAAAAACATTCAGTACTTC
>few|TRBJ2-2|TRBV6-2/TRBV6-3|TRBD2
CASSSGLAAVTGELFF
TGTGCCAGCAGTTCAGGACTAGCGGCTGTCACCGGGGAGCTGTTTTTT
>few|TRBJ2-5|TRBV4-2|.
CASSQGRGNEQYF
TGTGCCAGCAGCCAAGGAAGAGGGAATGAGCAGTACTTC
>.|TRBJ2-7|TRBV6-1|.
CASSEAPGEQYF
TGTGCCAGCAGTGAAGCCCCCGGCGAGCAGTACTTC
>few|TRBJ2-3|TRBV20-1|.
CSEGGAGDTQYF
TGCAGTGAGGGGGGGGCCGGAGATACGCAGTATTTT
>.|TRBJ2-4|TRBV3-1|TRBD2
CASSHTDTGTSMPLAKDIQYF
TGTGCCAGCAGCCACACGGACACCGGGACTAGCATGCCCCTAGCCAAAGACATTCAGTACTTC
>many|TRBJ2-5|TRBV12-5|.
CASGLSAFSGTQYF
TGTGCTAGTGGTTTGAGCGCCTTTAGTGGGACCCAGTACTTC
>.|TRBJ2-5|TRBV12-3/TRBV12-4|.
CASSVRETGETQYF
TGTGCCAGCAGTGTACGGGAGACAGGGGAGACCCAGTACTTC
>.|TRBJ2-5|TRBV5-6|TRBD1
CASSLTGTGRIQTQYF
TGTGCCAGCAGCTTGACCGGGACAGGGAGGATACAGACCCAGTACTTC
>few|TRBJ2-3|TRBV29-1|TRBD2
CSTQTSGGAPDTQYF
TGCAGCACACAGACTAGCGGGGGGGCTCCAGATACGCAGTATTTT
>many|TRBJ2-5|TRBV7-9|.
CASSWGGSGVQETQYF
TGTGCCAGCAGCTGGGGGGGCTCGGGTGTCCAAGAGACCCAGTACTTC
>.|TRBJ2-7|TRBV3-1|.
CASSRVSRGWEQYF
TGTGCCAGCAGCCGGGTCAGCCGTGGTTGGGAGCAGTACTTC
>few|TRBJ2-7|TRBV6-2/TRBV6-3|.
CASSSPNDEQYF
TGTGCCAGCAGTTCCCCTAATGACGAGCAGTACTTC
>.|TRBJ2-7|TRBV27|.
CASSLAGTSYEQYF
TGTGCCAGCAGTTTAGCGGGGACTTCCTACGAGCAGTACTTC
>few|TRBJ2-6|TRBV7-9|.
CASSPVVSGANVLTF
TGTGCCAGCAGCCCCGTGGTCTCTGGGGCCAACGTCCTGACTTTC
>.|TRBJ2-7|TRBV7-9|.
CASSLPLKIQVSETPYF
TGTGCCAGCAGCCTCCCCCTGAAAATACAGGTTTCGGAGACCCCGTACTTC
>.|TRBJ1-1|TRBV7-2|TRBD1
CASILGRGQGNTEAFF
TGTGCCAGCATCCTAGGTAGGGGGCAGGGAAACACTGAAGCTTTCTTT
>few|TRBJ1-5|TRBV5-1|.
CASRLGTDVNQPQHF
TGCGCCAGCAGGCTGGGGACGGACGTTAATCAGCCCCAGCATTTT
>many|TRBJ2-7|TRBV29-1|.
CSVGGRTRLEQYF
TGCAGCGTTGGGGGCAGGACCCGCTTGGAGCAGTACTTC
>.|TRBJ2-7|TRBV6-2/TRBV6-3|.
CASSYSVRVVNEQYF
TGTGCCAGCAGTTACTCTGTCAGAGTTGTAAACGAGCAGTACTTC
>.|TRBJ2-1|TRBV24-1|TRBD2
CATSDPTSGRYNEQFF
TGTGCCACCAGTGACCCGACTAGCGGGCGGTACAATGAGCAGTTCTTC
>few|TRBJ2-3|TRBV7-2|TRBD2
CASSPNLAGYTDTQYF
TGTGCCAGCAGCCCAAATCTAGCGGGCTACACAGATACGCAGTATTTT
>few|TRBJ2-1|TRBV6-5|.
CASRQTYDNFYEQFF
TGTGCCAGCAGACAGACCTATGACAATTTTTATGAGCAGTTCTTC
>.|TRBJ2-1|TRBV2|TRBD2
CASSLKVAGGYNEQFF
TGTGCCAGCAGCCTAAAGGTAGCGGGAGGTTACAATGAGCAGTTCTTC
>few|TRBJ2-1|TRBV6-2/TRBV6-3|.
CASSFSQEYNEQFF
TGTGCCAGCAGTTTTAGCCAGGAATACAATGAGCAGTTCTTC
>few|TRBJ1-6|TRBV7-9|.
CASSSWGDGNSPLHF
TGTGCCAGCAGCTCATGGGGGGACGGAAATTCACCCCTCCACTTT
>few|TRBJ1-2|TRBV20-1|.
CSARAPFNYGYTF
TGCAGTGCTAGAGCCCCGTTTAACTATGGCTACACCTTC
>.|TRBJ1-1|TRBV7-9|.
CASSPAGTEAFF
TGTGCCAGCAGCCCTGCCGGGACTGAAGCTTTCTTT
>.|TRBJ1-4|TRBV15|.
CATSRDRATTNEKLFF
TGTGCCACCAGCAGAGACAGAGCCACAACTAATGAAAAACTGTTTTTT
>.|TRBJ2-1|TRBV29-1|.
CSVDLRVDNEQFF
TGCAGCGTTGATCTACGAGTAGACAATGAGCAGTTCTTC
>few|TRBJ2-4|TRBV12-5|TRBD2
CASGLPSGGNIQYF
TGTGCTAGTGGTTTGCCCTCGGGGGGGAACATTCAGTACTTC